The 32 T cell receptor beta chains below come from one sample, sequenced in a study of Ad26.COV2.S vaccination and SARS-CoV-2 variants. Treatment denoted: around 19 received Ad26.COV2.S at low or high dose, single or two shots; five or six received placebo; per-sample allocation not given. Repertoires come from day 63 after the first vaccine or placebo injection. TCRdb's copy holds only in-frame clones and misses some; the assay was immunoSEQ multiplex PCR. The repertoire holds some 290,000 clones, with about 86% as singletons. The specimen was peripheral blood, collected in a trial of Ad26.COV2.S vaccine versus placebo. Every receptor here comes from a person aged 18-60 years who received the Ad26.COV2.S COVID-19 vaccine or a placebo.

The rearrangement uses TRBV5-6 and TRBJ1-1; 8 nucleotides line up with TRBD1. J lost 4 bases, V lost 0 bases, and 11 bases had no gene match. This CDR3 comprises 17 residues. Germline V lookup: CDR1 SGHDT, CDR2 YYEEEE. The CDR3 DNA follows: TGTGCCAGCAGCTTGGAGCGTGCAGGGGGCGTTCGCACTGAAGCTTTCTTT. It is translated as CASSLERAGGVRTEAFF. Using reference TRBV5-6 and TRBJ1-1 for the parts outside the CDR3, the full variable domain is DAGVTQSPTHLIKTRGQQVTLRCSPKSGHDTVSWYQQALGQGPQFIFQYYEEEERQRGNFPDRFSGHQFPNYSSELNVNALLLGDSALYLCASSLERAGGVRTEAFFGQGTRLTVV.

This clone was seen once. The chain combines TRBV6-5 with TRBJ2-5; weak D call: TRBD1 (6 bases). The CDR3 consists of 15 residues. V lost 6 bases and J 3 bases, leaving 17 bases between the germline ends. Germline V CDR1 and CDR2: MNHEY, SVGAGI. CDR3 loop: CASSSISGTKETQYF. CDR3 nucleotide sequence: TGTGCCAGCAGCTCCATTTCCGGGACAAAAGAGACCCAGTACTTC.

The rearrangement joins TRBV20-1 to TRBJ1-2; 8 bases are shared with TRBD1. Germline V CDR1 and CDR2: DFQATT, SNEGSKA (reference sequence). The CDR3 length is 11 residues. J gave up 8 bases and V 3 bases, and 2 bases lay outside the gene matches. The CDR3 DNA reads TGCAGTGCTAGCGGGACAGGAGGCTACACCTTC. Translation gives CSASGTGGYTF.

This sequence joins TRBV12-5 and TRBJ1-6; TRBD1 agrees at 8 bases. The V and J ends lost 2 bases and 13 bases, in that order; junction bases with no gene match: 19. This CDR3 spans 18 amino acids. Germline V CDR1 and CDR2: LGHNT, FRNRAP. DNA of the CDR3: TGTGCTAGTGGTTTGCTCCGAGGAGACCGGGACAGGCTTCGTCCCCTCCACTTT. Its protein product is CASGLLRGDRDRLRPLHF.

V and J are TRBV27 and TRBJ1-1; tentative D call: TRBD1 (6 bases). Germline CDR1 and CDR2: MNHEY and SMNVEV (reference sequence). Trimming removed 6 bases from V and 7 bases from J, with 30 bases in between. The CDR3 consists of 18 residues. The CDR3 nucleotides read TGTGCCAGCAGCAAGCCGGGGATTCAAGGGGGAACCCGTAATGAAGCTTTCTTT. Translation gives CASSKPGIQGGTRNEAFF.

This chain uses TRBV13 with TRBJ1-4; TRBD1 is a possible D gene (6 bases). The V gene's germline CDR1 is PRHDT and CDR2 FYEKMQ (reference sequence). V lost 5 bases and J 1 base, leaving 11 bases between the germline ends. CDR3 length: 15 residues. This chain's CDR3 is CASSVGGVTNEKLFF. CDR3 nucleotides: TGTGCCAGCAGCGTCGGGGGCGTAACTAATGAAAAACTGTTTTTT.

The V and J genes are TRBV11-2 and TRBJ2-2, with TRBD2 matching 10 bases. J lost 6 bases, V lost 7 bases, and 5 bases had no gene match. Germline CDR1 and CDR2: SGHAT and FQNNGV. The CDR3 consists of 14 residues. CDR3 residues: CASNPSGGPGELFF. CDR3 bases: TGTGCCAGCAACCCTAGCGGGGGTCCCGGGGAGCTGTTTTTT.

The chain has TRBV4-3 and TRBJ2-3; D is perhaps TRBD1 (5 bases). The CDR3 spans 17 residues. CDR1 is LGHNA and CDR2 is YSLEER in the germline V gene. V was pared by 0 bases and J by 0 bases, with 13 bases between. The CDR3 DNA reads as TGCGCCAGCAGCCAAGAAAGGACACGAGCTAGCACAGATACGCAGTATTTT. This encodes CASSQERTRASTDTQYF.

The chain has TRBV11-2 and TRBJ2-2; 11 bases align to TRBD2. With V trimmed by 1 base and J by 0 bases, 4 bases remained unmatched. The CDR3 has 18 residues. The germline gives CDR1 SGHAT, CDR2 FQNNGV. CDR3 in DNA: TGTGCCAGCAGCTTAGGAGCTAGCGGGGGGCCGAACACCGGGGAGCTGTTTTTT. This encodes CASSLGASGGPNTGELFF.

This rearrangement joins TRBV5-4 to TRBJ1-1; perhaps TRBD1 as D (5 bases). The CDR3 extends over 15 amino acids. V was trimmed by 1 base and J by 1 base, leaving 11 bases between them. Germline CDR1 is SGHNT and CDR2 is YYREEE (reference sequence). CDR3 sequence: CASSLLRVGNTEAFF. The CDR3 region has the DNA TGTGCCAGCAGCTTGCTCAGGGTGGGGAACACTGAAGCTTTCTTT.

The chain links TRBV9 to TRBJ1-3; 9 bases agree with TRBD1. Per the germline V gene, CDR1 is SGDLS and CDR2 is YYNGEE. V shed 3 bases, J shed 4 bases, and the junction held 2 bases outside the gene matches. This CDR3 contains 14 residues. CDR3 region: CASSADRGGNTIYF. CDR3 coding DNA: TGTGCCAGCAGCGCAGACAGGGGGGGAAACACCATATATTTT.

The chain carries TRBV4-2 and TRBJ1-2; 7 positions match TRBD1. The CDR3 loop spans 15 amino acids. J was trimmed by 2 bases and V by 0 bases; bases with no gene match: 3. From germline, CDR1 is LGHNA and CDR2 YNFKEQ. In DNA, the CDR3 is TGTGCCAGCAGCCAAGAAGGGGGCAGCAACTATGGCTACACCTTC. As protein: CASSQEGGSNYGYTF.

The chain couples TRBV7-2 to TRBJ1-5; D uncertain. CDR1 SGHTA and CDR2 FQGNSA come from the germline V gene. The CDR3 contains 14 residues. Trimming shortened V by 2 bases and J by 6 bases, and 11 bases separated the two germline ends. Here the CDR3 DNA reads TGTGCCAGCAGCTTACGGGGTTTCGGTCAGCCCCAGCATTTT. Translated: CASSLRGFGQPQHF.

J is TRBJ2-5 and V is TRBV5-4; no clear D gene. This CDR3 is 14 amino acids long. Trimming left V 3 bases short and J 4 bases short, with 13 bases between. Looked up from germline, CDR1 is SGHNT and CDR2 is YYREEE (reference sequence). CDR3 region: CASSSGLAGETQYF. The CDR3 DNA sequence: TGTGCCAGCAGCTCCGGGCTGGCTGGAGAGACCCAGTACTTC.

The chain is built from TRBV7-9 and TRBJ1-1; 9 nucleotides align to TRBD1. Germline V gives CDR1 SEHNR, CDR2 FQNEAQ (reference sequence). There are 12 residues in the CDR3. The V segment lost 1 base and the J segment 11 bases; nucleotides outside the gene matches: 2. CDR3 coding DNA: TGTGCCAGCAGCTTAGGGGACAGGGCTGCTTTCTTT. Protein product: CASSLGDRAAFF.

On this clone: Distinct nucleotide sequences in the sample also encode this CDR3. J is TRBJ2-3 and V is TRBV24-1; TRBD2 is a possible D gene (5 bases). Trimming took 3 bases from V and 0 from J, leaving 6 bases between them. Germline V lookup: CDR1 KGHDR, CDR2 SFDVKD. The CDR3 runs 14 residues. CDR3 coding DNA: TGTGCCACCAGTGATCGGGGTAGCACAGATACGCAGTATTTT. Its protein is CATSDRGSTDTQYF.

The chain uses TRBV5-4 and TRBJ1-4, with D perhaps matching TRBD1 (6 bases). The CDR3 covers 14 residues. V was trimmed by 2 bases and J by 7 bases, leaving 12 bases between them. CDR1 is SGHNT, CDR2 YYREEE, per germline (reference sequence). DNA of the CDR3: TGTGCCAGCAGCTTCGCGGGGGGCGGTGAAAAACTGTTTTTT. Translated, it gives CASSFAGGGEKLFF.

The rearrangement joins TRBV3-1 (or the pseudogene TRBV3-2) to TRBJ1-4, with TRBD1 matching over 8 bases. Germline-derived CDR1 and CDR2 are LGHDT and YNNKEL (reference sequence). The CDR3 is 17 residues long. Trimming removed 4 bases from V and 7 bases from J; junction bases left unmatched: 14. CDR3 nucleotide sequence: TGTGCCAGCAGCCCGCCATCTTTCAGGGGGCTCGTTGAAAAACTGTTTTTT. Translated: CASSPPSFRGLVEKLFF.

This rearrangement joins TRBV7-2 to TRBJ1-1; D is unclear. Between the trimmed V and J ends, which lost 1 base and 9 bases, there was a span of 12 bases. The CDR3 length is 13 residues. Germline-derived CDR1 and CDR2 are SGHTA and FQGNSA. The CDR3 DNA is TGTGCCAGCAGCTTAGGAGGGCGCAAGAAAGCTTTCTTT. Translated: CASSLGGRKKAFF. The full variable domain, completed using reference TRBV7-2 and TRBJ1-1, is GAGVSQSPSNKVTEKGKDVELRCDPISGHTALYWYRQSLGQGLEFLIYFQGNSAPDKSGLPSDRFSAERTGGSVSTLTIQRTQQEDSAVYLCASSLGGRKKAFFGQGTRLTVV.

The chain is built from TRBV19 and TRBJ2-1, with D perhaps TRBD2 (5 bases). Germline V lookup: CDR1 LNHDA, CDR2 SQIVND (reference sequence). V lost 3 bases and J lost 7, with 16 bases in between. CDR3 size: 15 residues. CDR3 nucleotides: TGTGCCAGTAGTATCCCCGGACTGGGAGTGAATGAGCAGTTCTTC. Translation: CASSIPGLGVNEQFF.

The chain couples TRBV6-1 to TRBJ2-2; perhaps TRBD2 as D (6 bases). Per germline, CDR1 MNHNS and CDR2 SASEGT. V was pared by 3 bases and J by 2 bases, with 10 bases between. This CDR3 region has 15 residues. The chain's CDR3 is CASSEGTPNTGELFF. CDR3 bases: TGTGCCAGCAGTGAGGGGACTCCTAACACCGGGGAGCTGTTTTTT.

The chain recombines TRBV5-5 with TRBJ1-5; 12 bases line up with TRBD1. CDR3 length: 16 residues. Trimming cost V 4 bases and J 2 bases; bases outside gene matches: 4. Germline V lookup: CDR1 SGHKS, CDR2 YYEKEE (reference sequence). The CDR3 sequence is CASSRDRGQGNQPQHF. CDR3 coding DNA: TGTGCCAGCAGCCGGGACAGGGGGCAGGGCAATCAGCCCCAGCATTTT.

J is TRBJ1-6 and V is TRBV25-1, with D uncertain. The germline V gene has CDR1 MGHDK and CDR2 SYGVNS. The V end lost 3 bases, the J end lost 8 bases, and 5 bases lay between the germline ends. The CDR3 contains 12 residues. CDR3 region: CASSDWDSPLHF. In DNA, the CDR3 is TGTGCCAGCAGTGATTGGGATTCACCCCTCCACTTT.

The V and J genes are TRBV30 and TRBJ2-7; D remains unclear. Germline assignment: CDR1 GTSNPN and CDR2 SVGIG (reference sequence). With 0 bases removed from V and 4 bases from J, the gap between germline ends came to 10 bases. The CDR3 has 13 amino acids. This CDR3 is CAWSVTPRYEQYF. The CDR3 DNA reads as TGTGCCTGGAGTGTGACACCAAGGTACGAGCAGTACTTC.

The gene calls are TRBV11-2 and TRBJ1-6; 8 nucleotides match TRBD1. The germline CDR1 and CDR2 sequences are SGHAT and FQNNGV. This CDR3 is 19 amino acids long. With V trimmed by 1 base and J by 0 bases, 8 bases remained unmatched. The CDR3 sequence is CASSLADRGYSSYNSPLHF. CDR3 nucleotide sequence: TGTGCCAGCAGCTTAGCCGACAGGGGCTATAGCTCCTATAATTCACCCCTCCACTTT.

This chain joins TRBV3-1 (or the pseudogene TRBV3-2) and TRBJ1-3; D is unresolved. Deletions cut 2 bases from V and 1 base from J, with 6 bases between. The CDR3 sequence is 14 residues long. From germline, CDR1 is LGHDT and CDR2 YNNKEL (reference sequence). The chain's CDR3 is CASSQYVSGNTIYF. In nucleotides, the CDR3 is TGTGCCAGCAGCCAATACGTGTCTGGAAACACCATATATTTT.

The chain couples TRBV4-1 to TRBJ1-2; D is perhaps TRBD1 (5 bases). There are 14 residues in the CDR3. Trimming stripped 0 bases from V and 8 bases from J, with 13 bases between. Germline CDR1 is MGHRA and CDR2 is YSYEKL. The CDR3 sequence: CASSQEVQGLGYTF. For the CDR3, the DNA is TGCGCCAGCAGCCAAGAGGTTCAGGGACTCGGCTACACCTTC.

The rearrangement joins TRBV9 to TRBJ2-1; D gene unclear. The CDR3 extends over 12 amino acids. Trimming stripped 4 bases from V and 9 bases from J, with 11 bases between. Per the germline V gene, CDR1 is SGDLS and CDR2 is YYNGEE. CDR3: CASSSLWGEQFF. For the CDR3, the DNA is TGTGCCAGCAGCTCTCTTTGGGGTGAGCAGTTCTTC.

This clone was seen a single time. The genes are TRBV6-5 and TRBJ1-2; D remains ambiguous. The CDR3 is 11 amino acids. V lost 3 bases to trimming and J lost 10 bases, with 9 bases between them. Germline V gene lookup returns CDR1 MNHEY and CDR2 SVGAGI. Written as DNA, the CDR3 is TGTGCCAGCAGTTATGTGTTGAACTACACCTTC. This codes for CASSYVLNYTF.

The chain combines TRBV7-9 with TRBJ1-2; D is unclear. The CDR3 consists of 13 residues. The V gene's germline CDR1 is SEHNR and CDR2 FQNEAQ (reference sequence). V was shortened by 0 bases and J by 5 bases, with 7 bases between the two germline ends. The CDR3 DNA sequence: TGTGCCAGCAGCTTAGCGATGGGGTATGGCTACACCTTC. Its translation is CASSLAMGYGYTF.

The chain carries TRBV29-1 and TRBJ2-3; 7 nucleotides line up with TRBD2. Unmatched junction bases numbered 16, after V lost 6 bases and J lost 4 bases. Germline-derived CDR1 and CDR2 are SQVTM and ANQGSEA. This CDR3 contains 16 residues. CDR3: CSVRVNAGREADTQYF. In nucleotides, the CDR3 is TGCAGCGTCCGAGTTAATGCAGGGAGGGAGGCAGATACGCAGTATTTT.

A note on this clone: The sample holds other DNA sequences that translate to the same CDR3. The chain links TRBV20-1 to TRBJ2-7; D is perhaps TRBD1 (5 bases). The V gene's germline CDR1 is DFQATT and CDR2 SNEGSKA (reference sequence). The CDR3 runs to 11 residues. Between the trimmed V and J ends, which lost 5 bases and 5 bases, there was a span of 10 bases. The CDR3 nucleotides are TGCAGTGCTCGAAGGGGAAACGAGCAGTACTTC. Its protein product is CSARRGNEQYF.